Listed below are T cell receptor beta chains from one sample, sequenced in a study of shared clonotypes between healthy human individuals. Sequenced by immunoSEQ multiplex PCR; TCRdb stores in-frame clones only, minus some. The sample has approximately 2,000,000 clones, 80% to 95% seen once. The material sequenced was naive CD8+ T cells from PBMCs. These receptors were obtained from a man aged 18 to 29 in good health. Some clones in this sample may be carry-over from other donors' samples. Each CDR3 is given with its conserved first and last residue. A D gene is named only where the DNA matches it firmly. For some rows the clone size is stated as once, few or many, or as a class when expanded; others skip it.

V,size,D,J,DNA,CDR3
TRBV27,.,TRBD1,TRBJ1-2,TGTGCCAGCAGTTTAGGGAACAGGGGGCATAGGGGCTACACCTTC,CASSLGNRGHRGYTF
TRBV7-9,.,.,TRBJ2-5,TGTGCCAGCAGCTACCCCGGGGGACGGGCCCAAGAGACCCAGTACTTC,CASSYPGGRAQETQYF
TRBV7-9,.,.,TRBJ2-7,TGTGCCAGCAGCTCTACAGGGATCGAGCAGTACTTC,CASSSTGIEQYF
TRBV6-1,.,.,TRBJ1-1,TGTGCCAGCAGTCATGCAAGGGTGAACACTGAAGCTTTCTTT,CASSHARVNTEAFF
TRBV5-6,.,.,TRBJ1-5,TGTGCCAGCAGCTTGGGAGCCGGGGGTCAGCCCCAGCATTTT,CASSLGAGGQPQHF
TRBV2,.,TRBD1,TRBJ1-1,TGTGCCAGCAGGGACAGGGGTTTTTTTGGTCCGAACACTGAAGCTTTCTTT,CASRDRGFFGPNTEAFF
TRBV11-3,.,.,TRBJ2-2,TGTGCCAGCAGCGAAGGGGACAAGGCTTTCACCGGGGAGCTGTTTTTT,CASSEGDKAFTGELFF
TRBV9,many,.,TRBJ2-2,TGTGCCAGCAGCGTAAACACCGGGGAGCTGTTTTTT,CASSVNTGELFF
TRBV2,.,.,TRBJ2-1,TGTGCCAGCAGAGACCCCTTTCGGGAGAGTTCCTACAATGAGCAGTTCTTC,CASRDPFRESSYNEQFF
TRBV30,.,TRBD1,TRBJ1-1,TGTGCCTGGACCAGGGACAGGGGGAACACTGAAGCTTTCTTT,CAWTRDRGNTEAFF
TRBV6-1,.,TRBD1,TRBJ2-1,TGTGCCAGCAGTGGCCGACAGGGCCCTACCAATGAGCAGTTCTTC,CASSGRQGPTNEQFF
TRBV4-1,.,TRBD1,TRBJ2-5,TGCGCCAGCAGCCCCACCGGGACAGGGATGAGTATAGGAGAGACCCAGTACTTC,CASSPTGTGMSIGETQYF
TRBV18,.,.,TRBJ2-2,TGTGCCAGCTCACCAACCTTGACATCGGGTTACACCGGGGAGCTGTTTTTT,CASSPTLTSGYTGELFF
TRBV7-6,.,.,TRBJ2-2,TGTGCCAGCAGCTTAGCGCAGGGGAGGGCCGGGGAGCTGTTTTTT,CASSLAQGRAGELFF
TRBV18,.,.,TRBJ2-7,TGTGCCAGCTCACCAACCGGGACACCCTACGAGCAGTACTTC,CASSPTGTPYEQYF
TRBV6-1,.,.,TRBJ2-4,TGTGCCAGCAGTGCAATCCGGGACAGCGGGGACATTCAGTACTTC,CASSAIRDSGDIQYF
TRBV21-1,.,.,TRBJ1-2,TGTGCCAGCAGCAGACAGGGCGAGAATAACTATGGCTACACCTTC,CASSRQGENNYGYTF
TRBV10-2,.,TRBD1,TRBJ2-7,TGCGCCAGCCGGGACAGGTCCTACGAGCAGTACTTC,CASRDRSYEQYF
TRBV28,once,TRBD2,TRBJ2-5,TGTGCCAGCAGTCAGAGGATAGCGGGAGGGCAAGAGACCCAGTACTTC,CASSQRIAGGQETQYF
TRBV7-9,.,.,TRBJ1-1,TGTGCCAGCAGCTTAGCCCGACAGGCGAGGGGGGCTGAAGCTTTCTTT,CASSLARQARGAEAFF
TRBV30,.,.,TRBJ2-7,TGTGCCTGGAGCCCAAAGGGCCCCTACGAGCAGTACTTC,CAWSPKGPYEQYF
TRBV5-1,.,.,TRBJ2-1,TGCGCCAGCAGCTTGGCCCTACGGGCCGACGGGGCGAGCGAGCAGTTCTTC,CASSLALRADGASEQFF
TRBV6-5,.,TRBD2,TRBJ2-1,TGTGCCAGCGAGGTTAGCGGGAGGTCGGGTGAGCAGTTCTTC,CASEVSGRSGEQFF
TRBV7-3,.,.,TRBJ2-1,TGTGCCAGCAGCGAAGGACTGGTAGACCATGAGCAGTTCTTC,CASSEGLVDHEQFF
TRBV28,.,.,TRBJ2-2,TGTGCCGCCGCTCAGGGGGGGGACACCGGGGAGCTGTTTTTT,CAAAQGGDTGELFF
TRBV11-2,once,TRBD1,TRBJ1-1,TGTGCCAGCAGCTTAGGGAGGGACAGGGCGGGAACTGAAGCTTTCTTT,CASSLGRDRAGTEAFF
TRBV7-9,.,.,TRBJ1-1,TGTGCCAGCAGCCCCCCCCTTGGGGGATTACGTACTGAAGCTTTCTTT,CASSPPLGGLRTEAFF
TRBV16,.,.,TRBJ1-1,TGTGCCAGCAGCCATGGACAGATTGAAGCTTTCTTT,CASSHGQIEAFF
TRBV10-3,.,.,TRBJ2-1,TGTGCCATCAGTGAGTCAAGGTTTAAGGGGGCTAGCGCCGCCAACCGGGGGCCCCAAAATGAGCAGTTCTTC,CAISESRFKGASAANRGPQNEQFF
TRBV9,.,.,TRBJ1-1,TGTGCCAGCAGCGGCGCGGGGAACACTGAAGCTTTCTTT,CASSGAGNTEAFF
TRBV5-5,.,TRBD2,TRBJ2-7,TGTGCCAGCAGCTCACACGTTCTAGCGGGAGAGGGCTACGAGCAGTACTTC,CASSSHVLAGEGYEQYF
TRBV28,.,TRBD2,TRBJ2-3,TGTGCCAGCAGCGCCGTCCCCGGACTAGCGGGAGGAGGGGGCACAGATACGCAGTATTTT,CASSAVPGLAGGGGTDTQYF
TRBV7-6,.,.,TRBJ1-4,TGTGCCAGCAGCTTAGGGTCAGAACTGTTTTTT,CASSLGSELFF
TRBV28,.,.,TRBJ2-1,TGTGCCAGCAGTTTATATCCCGTCTCAGGGGCCGAGCAGTTCTTC,CASSLYPVSGAEQFF
TRBV27,.,TRBD2,TRBJ2-5,TGTGCCAGCAGTTCGATCAGACTAGCGGGAGTAGAGACCCAGTACTTC,CASSSIRLAGVETQYF
TRBV11-2,.,.,TRBJ1-1,TGTGCCAGCAGCCCGGTGGGGGGCCCCCTGGACACTGAAGCTTTCTTT,CASSPVGGPLDTEAFF
TRBV27,.,.,TRBJ2-7,TGTGCCAGCAGTTCCCCTTGGCGGTTAGACCCCTACGAGCAGTACTTC,CASSSPWRLDPYEQYF
TRBV25-1,.,TRBD2,TRBJ2-7,TGTGCCAGCAGTGAATACTGGACTAGCGGGCGATACCACGAGCAGTACTTC,CASSEYWTSGRYHEQYF
TRBV9,few,.,TRBJ2-1,TGTGCCAGCAGCGTAGAGGGCTACAATGAGCAGTTCTTC,CASSVEGYNEQFF
TRBV5-4,.,.,TRBJ2-3,TGTGCCAGCAGCCCGGGGATAGCCGAATACACAGATACGCAGTATTTT,CASSPGIAEYTDTQYF
TRBV27,.,.,TRBJ2-3,TGTGCCAGCAGTTTAGGGTATGCATCCCCAGATACGCAGTATTTT,CASSLGYASPDTQYF
TRBV7-6,.,TRBD2,TRBJ2-1,TGTGCCAGCAGCTTGGGTCAGGCGGGAGGGAATGAGCAGTTCTTC,CASSLGQAGGNEQFF
TRBV7-2,once,.,TRBJ2-3,TGTGCCAGCAGGAAGGGGGGCCGCTCCCCAGATACGCAGTATTTT,CASRKGGRSPDTQYF
TRBV27,.,.,TRBJ2-1,TGTGCCAGCAGCTCCACTGGCTCCTACAATGAGCAGTTCTTC,CASSSTGSYNEQFF
TRBV30,.,.,TRBJ2-1,TGTGCCTGGTACGCCGGCGCAGGGGAGCAGTTCTTC,CAWYAGAGEQFF
TRBV27,.,.,TRBJ1-1,TGTGCCAGCAGTCTGCGGACAGCCACTGAAGCTTTCTTT,CASSLRTATEAFF
TRBV30,.,TRBD2,TRBJ2-7,TGTGCCTGGAGCGATATCTACGGGACTAGCGGGACTGGGGGATACGAGCAGTACTTC,CAWSDIYGTSGTGGYEQYF
TRBV30,.,.,TRBJ1-2,TGTGCCTGGAGTAACGGAGGGAACTATGGCTACACCTTC,CAWSNGGNYGYTF
TRBV13,.,.,TRBJ2-1,TGTGCCAGCGGGGAGACAGCTTACAATGAGCAGTTCTTC,CASGETAYNEQFF
TRBV7-9,once,.,TRBJ2-5,TGTGCCAGCAGCCTAGCAGGACGGTCCCAAGAGACCCAGTACTTC,CASSLAGRSQETQYF
TRBV20-1,few,.,TRBJ1-4,TGCAGTGCTAGAGATCGGGGGAAACTGTTTTTT,CSARDRGKLFF
TRBV27,.,TRBD2,TRBJ2-7,TGTGCCAGCACCGGGGGGGGCGCGGACGAGCAGTACTTC,CASTGGGADEQYF